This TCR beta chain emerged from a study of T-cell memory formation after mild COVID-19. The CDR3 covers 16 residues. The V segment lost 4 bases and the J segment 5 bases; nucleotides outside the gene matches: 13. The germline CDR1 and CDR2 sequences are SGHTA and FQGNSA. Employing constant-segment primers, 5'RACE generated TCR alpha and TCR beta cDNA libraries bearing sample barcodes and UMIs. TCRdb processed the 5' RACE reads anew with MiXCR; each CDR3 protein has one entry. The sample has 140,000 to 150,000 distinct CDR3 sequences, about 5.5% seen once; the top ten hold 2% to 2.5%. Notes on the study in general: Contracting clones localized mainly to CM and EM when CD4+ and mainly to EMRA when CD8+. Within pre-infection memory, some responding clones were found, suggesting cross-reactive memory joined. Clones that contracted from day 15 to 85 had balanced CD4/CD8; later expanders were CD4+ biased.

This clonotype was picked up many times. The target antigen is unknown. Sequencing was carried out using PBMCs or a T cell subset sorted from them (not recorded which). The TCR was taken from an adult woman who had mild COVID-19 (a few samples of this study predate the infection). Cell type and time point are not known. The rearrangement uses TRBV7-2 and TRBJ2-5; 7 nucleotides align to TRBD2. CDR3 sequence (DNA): TGTGCCAGCAGCTCAAGACTAGCCAACCTCGGGGAGACCCAGTACTTC. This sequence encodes CASSSRLANLGETQYF.